What follows describes a single T cell receptor (beta chain). This specimen belongs to a study of blood T cells in healthy people across ages. Then a second PCR, running roughly 7 to 11 cycles, was carried out with a sample-barcoded 5' primer and a J-beta primer mix. TCRdb ran MiXCR on the 5' RACE reads and lists one entry per CDR3 protein. The data contain some 560,000 distinct CDR3 sequences, about 27% of them seen just once; the ten biggest clones take up approximately 3.3%. CDR1 and CDR2 from the germline V gene are SEHNR and FQNEAQ (reference sequence). This CDR3 is 14 amino acids long. This sample also appeared in a second study, on T cells of mothers and their children. According to that study: Unrelated mother-child pairs always had slightly, but never significantly, lower normalized overlap than related pairs.

This receptor was obtained from a boy aged 2 to 9 in good health. Specimen: blood. The chain has TRBV7-9 and TRBJ2-5; tentatively, D is TRBD1 (6 bases). Judging by the DNA end, TRBJ2-7 fits better; the J call may be wrong. The CDR3, as DNA: TGTGCCAGCAGTCGGGACATCCGCTCCTACGAGCAGTACTTC. It is translated as CASSRDIRSYEQYF.